This TCR beta chain was recovered during a study of blood T cell repertoires in COVID-19. The wider study: The origin of the acute and convalescent COVID-19 samples was the United States, Italy and Spain.

This CDR3 is 15 amino acids long. The germline CDR1 and CDR2 sequences are SGHVS and FQNEAQ. V lost 5 bases and J lost 3; bases outside the gene matches: 6. Here immunoSEQ multiplex PCR was the method, and the copy in TCRdb shows in-frame clones only, minus some. The sample gives 90,000 to 120,000 clones, roughly 83% of which show up once; 3% to 4% is in the top ten. This receptor was taken from a woman of 80 years or more with active or convalescent COVID-19. Source material: peripheral blood. This chain uses TRBV7-8 with TRBJ2-1, with TRBD2 matching 8 bases. The CDR3 nucleotides read TGTGCCAGCAGCCCAGCGGGAGTGCTCTACAATGAGCAGTTCTTC. This gives the protein CASSPAGVLYNEQFF.